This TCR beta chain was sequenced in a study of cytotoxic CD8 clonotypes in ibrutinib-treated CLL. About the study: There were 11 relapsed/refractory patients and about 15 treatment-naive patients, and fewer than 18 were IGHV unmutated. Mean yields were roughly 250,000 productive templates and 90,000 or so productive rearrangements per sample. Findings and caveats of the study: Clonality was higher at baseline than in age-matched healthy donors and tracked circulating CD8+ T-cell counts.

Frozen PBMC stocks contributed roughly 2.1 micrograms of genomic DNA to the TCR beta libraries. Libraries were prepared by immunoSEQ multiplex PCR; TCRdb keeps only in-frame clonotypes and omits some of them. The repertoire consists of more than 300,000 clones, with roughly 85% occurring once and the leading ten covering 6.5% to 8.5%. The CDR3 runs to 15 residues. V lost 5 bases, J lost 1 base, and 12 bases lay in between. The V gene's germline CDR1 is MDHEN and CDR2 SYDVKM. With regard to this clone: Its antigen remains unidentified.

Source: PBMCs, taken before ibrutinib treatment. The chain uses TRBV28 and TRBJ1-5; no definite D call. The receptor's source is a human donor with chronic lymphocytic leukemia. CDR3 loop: CASSPTGGSNQPQHF. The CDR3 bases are TGTGCCAGCAGTCCCACCGGCGGGAGCAATCAGCCCCAGCATTTT.